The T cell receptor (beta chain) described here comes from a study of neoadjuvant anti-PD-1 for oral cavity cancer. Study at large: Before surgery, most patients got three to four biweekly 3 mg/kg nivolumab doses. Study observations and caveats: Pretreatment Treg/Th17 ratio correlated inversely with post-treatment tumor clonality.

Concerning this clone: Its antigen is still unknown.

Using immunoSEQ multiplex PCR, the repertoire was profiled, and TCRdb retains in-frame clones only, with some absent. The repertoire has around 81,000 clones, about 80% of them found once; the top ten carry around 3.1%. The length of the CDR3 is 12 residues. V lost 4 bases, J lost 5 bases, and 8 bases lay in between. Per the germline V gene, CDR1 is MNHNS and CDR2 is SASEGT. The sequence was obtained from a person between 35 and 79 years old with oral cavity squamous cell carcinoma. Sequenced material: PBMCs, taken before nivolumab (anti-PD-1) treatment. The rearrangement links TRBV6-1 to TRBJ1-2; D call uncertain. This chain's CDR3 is CASSVPGYGYTF. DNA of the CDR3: TGTGCCAGCAGTGTTCCGGGATATGGCTACACCTTC.